These 13 T cell receptor beta chains were all obtained from the same sample, sequenced in a study of T cell repertoires in cytomegalovirus infection. TCRdb reprocessed the reads via MiXCR and lists one record per CDR3 protein. The data contain 500,000 to 600,000 distinct CDR3 sequences, 15% to 20% of them seen just once; the ten biggest clones take up more than 20%. The specimen was CD8+ T cells from PBMCs. These receptors were obtained from a human donor in good health (CMV status not recorded). Some clones in this sample may be carry-over from other donors' samples.

This clonotype was seen only a few times. This rearrangement joins TRBV15 to TRBJ1-1, with D possibly being TRBD1 (6 bases). V was trimmed by 0 bases and J by 1 base, leaving 9 bases between them. Germline CDR1 reads LNHNV; CDR2 reads YYDKDF (reference sequence). The CDR3 extends over 15 amino acids. The CDR3 nucleotides are TGTGCCACCAGCAGAGACAGGGGCACGAACACTGAAGCTTTCTTT. The encoded protein is CATSRDRGTNTEAFF.

This clonotype was seen many times. The J gene is TRBJ2-5, the V gene TRBV7-9; 10 bases agree with TRBD2. Germline V lookup: CDR1 SEHNR, CDR2 FQNEAQ (reference sequence). The CDR3 covers 16 residues. With V trimmed by 5 bases and J by 2 bases, 8 bases remained unmatched. The CDR3 DNA reads as TGTGCCAGCAGCCCGTGGAGCGGGGGGGCACAAGAGACCCAGTACTTC. It translates to CASSPWSGGAQETQYF. Based on the CDR3 plus reference TRBV7-9 and TRBJ2-5, the full variable domain is DTGVSQNPRHKITKRGQNVTFRCDPISEHNRLYWYRQTLGQGPEFLTYFQNEAQLEKSRLLSDRFSAERPKGSFSTLEIQRTEQGDSAMYLCASSPWSGGAQETQYFGPGTRLLVL.

This clonotype came up many times. V is TRBV5-1 and J is TRBJ1-5, with a possible D match to TRBD1 (5 bases). The CDR3 spans 15 residues. Trimming left V 3 bases short and J 1 base short, with 11 bases between. Germline CDR1 SGHRS, CDR2 YFSETQ. CDR3 region: CASSWNGQSNQPQHF. The CDR3 DNA reads as TGCGCCAGCAGCTGGAACGGACAAAGCAATCAGCCCCAGCATTTT.

In its sample, this clonotype was seen many times. The chain employs TRBV6-5 and TRBJ1-1, with TRBD1 matching over 7 bases. The CDR3 consists of 14 residues. The germline V gene has CDR1 MNHEY and CDR2 SVGAGI. Trimming at V came to 2 bases and at J to 5 bases, leaving 5 bases not matched to a gene. CDR3 coding DNA: TGTGCCAGCAGTTACAGGGGGCTGGGAACTGAAGCTTTCTTT. Its protein product is CASSYRGLGTEAFF.

In its sample, this clonotype was seen a few times. The rearrangement uses TRBV4-1 and TRBJ1-2, with 8 bases aligning to TRBD1. CDR1 MGHRA and CDR2 YSYEKL come from the germline V gene. The CDR3 runs to 17 residues. V was clipped by 3 bases and J by 5 bases; unmatched bases: 14. The CDR3 loop reads CASSHSLGQGRVYGYTF. The DNA of the CDR3 is TGCGCCAGCAGCCACTCGTTAGGACAGGGAAGGGTGTATGGCTACACCTTC.

The DNA for the CDR3 is TGTGCCAGCAGCTTGGACAAATACCCCCAATTTGGAGCTTTCTTT. Residues: CASSLDKYPQFGAFF. The rearrangement joins TRBV7-9 to TRBJ1-1; the D gene is possibly TRBD1 (5 bases). Germline V lookup: CDR1 SEHNR, CDR2 FQNEAQ (reference sequence). The V and J ends lost 3 bases and 10 bases respectively, with 21 bases between them. The CDR3 runs to 15 residues.

The gene calls are TRBV6-2 or TRBV6-3 and TRBJ2-7; 9 bases fit TRBD1. The CDR3 covers 15 residues. Germline V gives CDR1 MNHEY, CDR2 SVGEGT. Trimming cost V 6 bases and J 3 bases; bases outside gene matches: 9. CDR3 sequence (DNA): TGTGCCAGCAGCACATACAGGGGGCTCAACTACGAGCAGTACTTC. It is translated as CASSTYRGLNYEQYF.

This clonotype has ten or more counts. CDR3 sequence reads: CASSLEDPAYEQYF. The CDR3 nucleotides are TGTGCCAGCAGCTTAGAAGATCCGGCCTACGAGCAGTACTTC. This chain connects TRBV7-8 to TRBJ2-7; D remains ambiguous. Trimming shortened V by 1 base and J by 2 bases, and 9 bases separated the two germline ends. The CDR3 totals 14 residues. Per germline, CDR1 SGHVS and CDR2 FQNEAQ.

The chain carries TRBV2 and TRBJ2-5; TRBD2 agrees at 10 bases. Looked up from germline, CDR1 is SNHLY and CDR2 is FYNNEI. V gave up 6 bases and J gave up 6 bases; unmatched junction bases: 4. This CDR3 is built from 13 residues. In DNA form, the CDR3 reads TGTGCCAGCAGGCCTACTAGCGGGAAGACCCAGTACTTC. As protein: CASRPTSGKTQYF. Filled out from reference TRBV2 and TRBJ2-5, the complete variable domain reads EPEVTQTPSHQVTQMGQEVILRCVPISNHLYFYWYRQILGQKVEFLVSFYNNEISEKSEIFDDQFSVERPDGSNFTLKIRSTKLEDSAMYFCASRPTSGKTQYFGPGTRLLVL.

The chain is built from TRBV10-3 and TRBJ2-7, with a possible D match to TRBD1 (6 bases). This CDR3 spans 15 amino acids. Deletions cut 0 bases from V and 2 bases from J, with 11 bases between. The germline gives CDR1 ENHRY, CDR2 SYGVKD. The CDR3 sequence: CAISESRGAAYEQYF. The CDR3 nucleotides are TGTGCCATCAGTGAGTCCAGGGGTGCCGCCTACGAGCAGTACTTC.

Details on this clonotype: Germline and junction disagree at one end, which may indicate a read error. This chain links TRBV28 with TRBJ2-1; 11 bases are shared with TRBD2. Germline V gene lookup returns CDR1 MDHEN and CDR2 SYDVKM. The length of the CDR3 is 15 residues. CDR3 nucleotide sequence: TGTACCAGCAGTTCGGGACTAGCGGCTTACAATGAGCAGTTCTTC. Its protein is CTSSSGLAAYNEQFF. The variable domain in full, completed from reference TRBV28 and TRBJ2-1, reads DVKVTQSSRYLVKRTGEKVFLECVQDMDHENMFWYRQDPGLGLRLIYFSYDVKMKEKGDIPEGYSVSREKKERFSLILESASTNQTSMYLCTSSSGLAAYNEQFFGPGTRLTVL.

The rearrangement links TRBV7-9 to TRBJ2-7; perhaps D is TRBD1 or TRBD2 (5 bases each). Looked up from germline, CDR1 is SEHNR and CDR2 is FQNEAQ (reference sequence). The V gene lost 7 bases and the J gene lost 5 bases, with 15 bases spanning the gap. The CDR3 extends over 13 amino acids. The CDR3 DNA follows: TGTGCCAGCATCCGGGGCCCTGGAGACGAGCAGTACTTC. It specifies CASIRGPGDEQYF.

This rearrangement joins TRBV5-1 to TRBJ1-5; D ambiguous. The CDR3 contains 15 residues. Germline V gene lookup returns CDR1 SGHRS and CDR2 YFSETQ. V was clipped by 4 bases and J by 6 bases, with 17 bases between them. This CDR3 reads CASSMDEGMGQPQHF. The CDR3 DNA reads TGCGCCAGCAGCATGGACGAAGGCATGGGTCAGCCCCAGCATTTT.